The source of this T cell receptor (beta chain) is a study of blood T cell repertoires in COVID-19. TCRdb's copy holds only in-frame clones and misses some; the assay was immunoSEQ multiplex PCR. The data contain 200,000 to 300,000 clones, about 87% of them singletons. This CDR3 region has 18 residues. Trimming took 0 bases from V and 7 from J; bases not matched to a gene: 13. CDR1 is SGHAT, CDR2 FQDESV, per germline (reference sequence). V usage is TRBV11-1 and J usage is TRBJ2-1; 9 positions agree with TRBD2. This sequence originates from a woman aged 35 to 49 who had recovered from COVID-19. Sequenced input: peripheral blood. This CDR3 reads CASSLASPWAGGRNEQFF. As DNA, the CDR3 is TGTGCCAGCAGCTTAGCTAGTCCATGGGCGGGGGGGCGGAATGAGCAGTTCTTC.